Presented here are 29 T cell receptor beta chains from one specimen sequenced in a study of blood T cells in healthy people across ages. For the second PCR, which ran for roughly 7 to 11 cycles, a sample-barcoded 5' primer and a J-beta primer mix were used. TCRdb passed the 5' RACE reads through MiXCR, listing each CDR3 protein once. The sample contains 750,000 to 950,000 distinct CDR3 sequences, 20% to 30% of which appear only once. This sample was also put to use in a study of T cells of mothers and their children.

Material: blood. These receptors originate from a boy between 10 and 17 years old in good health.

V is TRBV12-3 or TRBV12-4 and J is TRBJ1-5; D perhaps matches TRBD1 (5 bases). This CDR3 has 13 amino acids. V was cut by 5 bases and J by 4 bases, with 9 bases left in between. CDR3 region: CASSIDRNQPQHF. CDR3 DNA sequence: TGTGCCAGCAGTATCGACAGAAATCAGCCCCAGCATTTT.

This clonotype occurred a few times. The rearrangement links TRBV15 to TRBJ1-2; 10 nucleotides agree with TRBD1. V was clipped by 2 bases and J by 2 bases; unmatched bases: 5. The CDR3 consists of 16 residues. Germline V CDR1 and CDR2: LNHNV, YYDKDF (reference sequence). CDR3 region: CATSRPGTGANYGYTF. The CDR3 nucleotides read TGTGCCACCAGCAGACCCGGGACAGGGGCCAACTATGGCTACACCTTC.

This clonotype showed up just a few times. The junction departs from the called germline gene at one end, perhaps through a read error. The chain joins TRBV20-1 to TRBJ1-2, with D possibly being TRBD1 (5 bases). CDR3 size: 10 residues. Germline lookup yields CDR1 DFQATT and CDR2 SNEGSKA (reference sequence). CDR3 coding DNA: TGCAGTACTAGCAGGGAGGGCTACACCTTC. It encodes CSTSREGYTF.

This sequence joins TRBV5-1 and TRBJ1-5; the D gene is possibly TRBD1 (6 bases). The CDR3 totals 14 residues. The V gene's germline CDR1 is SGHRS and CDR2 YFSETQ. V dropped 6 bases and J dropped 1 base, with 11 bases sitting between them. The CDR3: CASKGHRSNQPQHF. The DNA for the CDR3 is TGCGCCAGCAAGGGACACCGAAGCAATCAGCCCCAGCATTTT.

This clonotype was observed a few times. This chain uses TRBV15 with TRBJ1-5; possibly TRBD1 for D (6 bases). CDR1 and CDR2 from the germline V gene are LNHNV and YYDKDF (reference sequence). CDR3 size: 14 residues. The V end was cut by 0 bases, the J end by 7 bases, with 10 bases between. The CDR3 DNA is TGTGCCACCAGCAGAGATTTGGGGGGCCAGCCCCAGCATTTT. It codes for CATSRDLGGQPQHF.

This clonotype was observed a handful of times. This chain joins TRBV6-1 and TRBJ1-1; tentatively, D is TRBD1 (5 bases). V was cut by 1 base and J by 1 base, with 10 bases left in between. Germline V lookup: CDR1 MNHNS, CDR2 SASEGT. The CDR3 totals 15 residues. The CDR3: CASSEGQGGNTEAFF. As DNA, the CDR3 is TGTGCCAGCAGTGAAGGTCAGGGAGGGAACACTGAAGCTTTCTTT.

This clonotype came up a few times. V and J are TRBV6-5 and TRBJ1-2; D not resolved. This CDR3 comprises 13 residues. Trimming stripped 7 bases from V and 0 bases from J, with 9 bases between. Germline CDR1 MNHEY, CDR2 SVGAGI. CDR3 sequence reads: CASTTGTNYGYTF. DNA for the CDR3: TGTGCCAGCACTACGGGGACTAACTATGGCTACACCTTC.

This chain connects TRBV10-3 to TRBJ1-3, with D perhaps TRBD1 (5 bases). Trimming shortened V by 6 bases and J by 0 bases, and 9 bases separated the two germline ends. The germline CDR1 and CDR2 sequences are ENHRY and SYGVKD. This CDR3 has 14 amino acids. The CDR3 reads CAIRDSHSGNTIYF. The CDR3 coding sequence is TGTGCCATCAGAGACAGCCACTCTGGAAACACCATATATTTT.

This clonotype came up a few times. The CDR3 sequence is CASSMSSGGHNEQFF. Here the CDR3 DNA reads TGTGCCAGTAGTATGTCTAGCGGGGGTCACAATGAGCAGTTCTTC. The chain is built from TRBV19 and TRBJ2-5; the match to TRBD2 covers 10 bases. The DNA end lines up better with TRBJ2-1; the J call may be wrong. CDR1 and CDR2 (germline): LNHDA, SQIVND (reference sequence). The length of the CDR3 is 15 residues.

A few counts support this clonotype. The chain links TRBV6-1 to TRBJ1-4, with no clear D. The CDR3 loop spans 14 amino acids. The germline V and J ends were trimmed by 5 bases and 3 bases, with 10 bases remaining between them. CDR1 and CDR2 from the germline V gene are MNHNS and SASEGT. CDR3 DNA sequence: TGTGCCAGCAGTCAACGGCCAGCTAATGAAAAACTGTTTTTT. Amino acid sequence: CASSQRPANEKLFF.

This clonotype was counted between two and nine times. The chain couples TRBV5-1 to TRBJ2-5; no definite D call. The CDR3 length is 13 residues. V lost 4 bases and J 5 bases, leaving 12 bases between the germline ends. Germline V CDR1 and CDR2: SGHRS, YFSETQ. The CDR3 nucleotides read TGCGCCAGCAGCCACAGCGCCTGGGAGACCCAGTACTTC. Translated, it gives CASSHSAWETQYF.

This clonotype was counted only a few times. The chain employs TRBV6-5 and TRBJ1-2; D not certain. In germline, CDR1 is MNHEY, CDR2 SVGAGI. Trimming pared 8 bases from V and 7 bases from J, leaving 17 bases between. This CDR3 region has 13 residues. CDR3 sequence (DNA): TGTGCCAGCCGCTACCCCGGGGTGGGTGGCTACACCTTC. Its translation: CASRYPGVGGYTF.

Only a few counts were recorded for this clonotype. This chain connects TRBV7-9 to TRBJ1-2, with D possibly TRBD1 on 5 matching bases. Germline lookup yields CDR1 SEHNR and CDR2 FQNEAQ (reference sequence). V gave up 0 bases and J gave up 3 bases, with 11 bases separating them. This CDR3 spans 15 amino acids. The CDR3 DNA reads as TGTGCCAGCAGCTTAGCGATGGGCAGGGACTATGGCTACACCTTC. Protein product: CASSLAMGRDYGYTF.

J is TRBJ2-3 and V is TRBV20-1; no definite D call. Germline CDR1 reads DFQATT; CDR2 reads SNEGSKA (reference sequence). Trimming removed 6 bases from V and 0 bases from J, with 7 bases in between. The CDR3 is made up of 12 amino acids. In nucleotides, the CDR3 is TGCAGTGCCCAGACTAGCACAGATACGCAGTATTTT. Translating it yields CSAQTSTDTQYF.

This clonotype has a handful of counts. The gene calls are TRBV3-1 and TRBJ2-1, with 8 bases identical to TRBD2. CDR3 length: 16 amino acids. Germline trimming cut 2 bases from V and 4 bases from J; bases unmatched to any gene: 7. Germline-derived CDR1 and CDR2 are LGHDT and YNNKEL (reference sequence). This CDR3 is CASSQRFGGAYNEQFF. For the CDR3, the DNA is TGTGCCAGCAGCCAACGCTTCGGGGGGGCTTACAATGAGCAGTTCTTC.

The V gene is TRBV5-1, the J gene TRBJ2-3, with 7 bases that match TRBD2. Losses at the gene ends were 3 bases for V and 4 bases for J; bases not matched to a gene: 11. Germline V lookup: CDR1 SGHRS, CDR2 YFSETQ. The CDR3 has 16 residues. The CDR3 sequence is CASSSGLGMGADTQYF. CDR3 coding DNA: TGCGCCAGCAGCTCCGGACTAGGAATGGGTGCAGATACGCAGTATTTT. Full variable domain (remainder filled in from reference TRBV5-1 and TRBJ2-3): KAGVTQTPRYLIKTRGQQVTLSCSPISGHRSVSWYQQTPGQGLQFLFEYFSETQRNKGNFPGRFSGRQFSNSRSEMNVSTLELGDSALYLCASSSGLGMGADTQYFGPGTRLTVL.

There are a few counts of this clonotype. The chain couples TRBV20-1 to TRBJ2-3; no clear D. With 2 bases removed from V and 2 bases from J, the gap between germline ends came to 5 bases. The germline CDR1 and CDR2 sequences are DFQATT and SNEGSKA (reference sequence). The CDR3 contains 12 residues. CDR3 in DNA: TGCAGTGCTAGACTCTACACAGATACGCAGTATTTT. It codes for CSARLYTDTQYF.

The CDR3 DNA is TGTGCCAGCAGTGGGGAAAGTGTAAACACCTTC. It specifies CASSGESVNTF. The gene calls are TRBV25-1 and TRBJ1-2; unclear D gene. CDR1 is MGHDK, CDR2 SYGVNS, per germline. The CDR3 contains 11 residues. Trimming left V 4 bases short and J 12 bases short, with 12 bases between.

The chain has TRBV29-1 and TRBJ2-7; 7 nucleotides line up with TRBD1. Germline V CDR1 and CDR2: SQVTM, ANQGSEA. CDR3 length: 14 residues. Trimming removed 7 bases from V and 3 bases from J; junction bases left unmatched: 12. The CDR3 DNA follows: TGCAGCGCGACGGACAGGTCTCTACGCTACGAGCAGTACTTC. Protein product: CSATDRSLRYEQYF.

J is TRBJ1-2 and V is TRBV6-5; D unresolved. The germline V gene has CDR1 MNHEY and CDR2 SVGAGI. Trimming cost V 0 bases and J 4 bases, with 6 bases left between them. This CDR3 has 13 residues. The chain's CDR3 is CASSYSPGYGYTF. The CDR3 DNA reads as TGTGCCAGCAGTTACTCGCCGGGCTATGGCTACACCTTC.

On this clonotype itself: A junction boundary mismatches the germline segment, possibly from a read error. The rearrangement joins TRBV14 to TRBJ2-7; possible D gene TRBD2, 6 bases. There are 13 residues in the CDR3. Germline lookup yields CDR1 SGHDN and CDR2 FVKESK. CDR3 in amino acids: CASSPRGSYEQCF. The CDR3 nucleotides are TGTGCCAGCAGCCCCCGGGGGTCCTACGAGCAGTGCTTC.

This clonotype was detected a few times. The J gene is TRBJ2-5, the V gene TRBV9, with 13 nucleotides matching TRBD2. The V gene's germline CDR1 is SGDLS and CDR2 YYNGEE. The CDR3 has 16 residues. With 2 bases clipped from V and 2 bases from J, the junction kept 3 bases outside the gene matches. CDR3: CASSVGLAGAQETQYF. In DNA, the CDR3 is TGTGCCAGCAGCGTCGGACTAGCGGGGGCTCAAGAGACCCAGTACTTC. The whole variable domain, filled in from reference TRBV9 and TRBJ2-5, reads DSGVTQTPKHLITATGQRVTLRCSPRSGDLSVYWYQQSLDQGLQFLIQYYNGEERAKGNILERFSAQQFPDLHSELNLSSLELGDSALYFCASSVGLAGAQETQYFGPGTRLLVL.

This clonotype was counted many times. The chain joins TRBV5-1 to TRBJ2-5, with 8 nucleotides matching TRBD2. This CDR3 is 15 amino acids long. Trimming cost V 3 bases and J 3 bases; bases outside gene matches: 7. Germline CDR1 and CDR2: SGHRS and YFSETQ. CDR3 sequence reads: CASSSNPGGKETQYF. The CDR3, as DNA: TGCGCCAGCAGCTCGAATCCGGGGGGGAAAGAGACCCAGTACTTC.

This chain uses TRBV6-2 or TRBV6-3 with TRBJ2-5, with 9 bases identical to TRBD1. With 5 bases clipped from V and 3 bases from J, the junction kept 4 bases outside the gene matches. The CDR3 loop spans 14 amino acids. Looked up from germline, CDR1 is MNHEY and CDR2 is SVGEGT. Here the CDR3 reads CASSRGQGKETQYF. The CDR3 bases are TGTGCCAGCAGTCGGGGACAGGGCAAAGAGACCCAGTACTTC.

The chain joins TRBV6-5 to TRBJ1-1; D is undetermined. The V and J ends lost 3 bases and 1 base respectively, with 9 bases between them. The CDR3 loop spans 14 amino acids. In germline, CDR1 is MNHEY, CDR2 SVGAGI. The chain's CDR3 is CASSYQGGNTEAFF. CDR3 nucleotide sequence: TGTGCCAGCAGTTATCAAGGAGGGAACACTGAAGCTTTCTTT.

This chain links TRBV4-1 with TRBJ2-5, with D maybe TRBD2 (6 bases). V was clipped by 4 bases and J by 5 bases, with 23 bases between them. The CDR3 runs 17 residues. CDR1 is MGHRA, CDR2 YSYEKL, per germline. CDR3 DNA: TGCGCCAGCAGCCCCAGGATAGGGACTCTCCTGGGGGAGACCCAGTACTTC. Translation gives CASSPRIGTLLGETQYF.

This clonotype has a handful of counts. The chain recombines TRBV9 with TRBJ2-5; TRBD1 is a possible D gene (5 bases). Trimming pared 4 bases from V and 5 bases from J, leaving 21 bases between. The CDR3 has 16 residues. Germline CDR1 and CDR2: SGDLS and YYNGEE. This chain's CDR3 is CASSPLNLGVRETQYF. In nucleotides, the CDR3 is TGTGCCAGCAGCCCCCTCAATCTAGGGGTTCGTGAGACCCAGTACTTC.

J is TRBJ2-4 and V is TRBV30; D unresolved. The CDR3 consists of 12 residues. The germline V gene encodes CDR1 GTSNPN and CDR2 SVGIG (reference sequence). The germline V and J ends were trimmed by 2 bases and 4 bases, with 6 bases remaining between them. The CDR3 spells CAWSFGKNIQYF. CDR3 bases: TGTGCCTGGAGTTTCGGAAAAAACATTCAGTACTTC.

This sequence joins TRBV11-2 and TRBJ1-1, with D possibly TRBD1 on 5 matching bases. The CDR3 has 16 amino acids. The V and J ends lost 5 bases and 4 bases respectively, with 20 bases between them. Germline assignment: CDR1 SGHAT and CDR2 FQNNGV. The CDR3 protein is CASSPWGTGQVTEAFF. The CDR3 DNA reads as TGTGCCAGCAGCCCATGGGGTACAGGCCAGGTCACTGAAGCTTTCTTT.